A selection of T cell receptor beta chains follows, all from one sample in a study of blood T cell repertoires in COVID-19. TCRdb keeps only in-frame clones here, not all; method: immunoSEQ multiplex PCR. This table has roughly 67,000 clones, roughly 72% appearing once. The specimen was peripheral blood. The receptors were gathered from a woman aged 45-65 years with active or convalescent COVID-19. Each CDR3 is given with its conserved first and last residue. D genes are given only for firm matches. Part of the rows lack a size; the others show once, few, many or a class for expanded clones.

J gene	V gene	D gene	clone size	CDR3 protein	CDR3 DNA
TRBJ2-7	TRBV11-1	-	-	CASSASLTRSYEQYF	TGTGCCAGCAGCGCTTCCTTGACTAGATCCTACGAGCAGTACTTC
TRBJ2-7	TRBV28	-	once	CASSNYYEQYF	TGTGCCAGCAGTAACTACTACGAGCAGTACTTC
TRBJ2-7	TRBV5-1	-	-	CASSLADSGYEQYF	TGCGCCAGCAGCTTGGCGGATTCGGGATACGAGCAGTACTTC
TRBJ1-1	TRBV7-9	TRBD1	-	CASSLKRTGIGSGTEAFF	TGTGCCAGCAGCTTAAAAAGGACAGGGATCGGGTCGGGCACTGAAGCTTTCTTT
TRBJ2-1	TRBV30	TRBD2	-	CAWSVSGIRYNEQFF	TGTGCCTGGAGTGTTAGCGGGATTAGGTACAATGAGCAGTTCTTC
TRBJ1-3	TRBV6-5	-	few	CASRQQVPGNTIYF	TGTGCCAGCAGGCAACAGGTTCCTGGAAACACCATATATTTT
TRBJ2-3	TRBV9	-	few	CASSVDGGTATYTQYF	TGTGCCAGCAGCGTAGATGGGGGGACCGCGACTTATACGCAGTATTTT
TRBJ1-5	TRBV24-1	-	-	CATSDLNGQPQHF	TGTGCCACCAGTGATTTGAACGGTCAGCCCCAGCATTTT
TRBJ2-7	TRBV5-1	-	-	CASSPGKGSSYEQYF	TGCGCCAGCAGTCCGGGGAAGGGCAGCTCCTACGAGCAGTACTTC
TRBJ2-5	TRBV12-3/TRBV12-4	TRBD2	once	CASSRLAQETQYF	TGTGCCAGCAGTCGACTAGCGCAAGAGACCCAGTACTTC
TRBJ1-2	TRBV14	TRBD1	-	CASSRTRQGAGGYTF	TGTGCCAGCAGTCGTACCCGACAGGGGGCGGGCGGCTACACCTTC